A selection of T cell receptor beta chains follows, all from one sample in a study of radiotherapy plus CTLA-4 blockade in lung cancer. Libraries were prepared by immunoSEQ multiplex PCR; TCRdb keeps only in-frame clonotypes and omits some of them. The sample records 50,000 to 75,000 clones, around three quarters being singletons. The sample was peripheral blood, taken from a patient treated with radiotherapy plus ipilimumab. These receptors were taken from a human donor with non-small cell lung cancer who had a complete response to radiotherapy plus ipilimumab. CDR3s include the opening cysteine and the closing phenylalanine or tryptophan. A D gene is named only where the DNA matches it firmly. Clone size is given for some rows only: seen once, a few or many times, or a class if the clone is expanded.

j_call v_call d_call clone_size cdr3_aa cdr3_nt
TRBJ2-5 TRBV5-1 - - CASSRDSEETQYF TGCGCCAGCAGCCGGGACTCGGAAGAGACCCAGTACTTC
TRBJ2-1 TRBV27 TRBD1 - CASSYWGQGKYEQFF TGTGCCAGCAGTTACTGGGGACAGGGGAAGTATGAGCAGTTCTTC
TRBJ1-2 TRBV11-2 TRBD1 - CASSFAGGNYGYTF TGTGCCAGCAGCTTCGCAGGGGGGAACTATGGCTACACCTTC
TRBJ1-2 TRBV19 TRBD1 - CASSTDRVVRGYTF TGTGCCAGTAGTACTGACAGGGTCGTTCGTGGCTACACCTTC
TRBJ1-4 TRBV14 - once CASSQDSRPANEKLFF TGTGCCAGCAGCCAAGATTCCAGACCAGCTAATGAAAAACTGTTTTTT
TRBJ1-5 TRBV16 TRBD1 few CASSQSGQGDQPQHF TGTGCCAGCAGCCAATCGGGACAGGGGGATCAGCCCCAGCATTTT
TRBJ2-5 TRBV6-1 TRBD2 - CASTPSGSVGETQYF TGTGCCAGCACCCCTAGCGGGAGTGTGGGAGAGACCCAGTACTTC
TRBJ2-7 TRBV9 - - CASSPAGGHEQYF TGTGCCAGCAGCCCAGCCGGGGGCCACGAGCAGTACTTC
TRBJ2-1 TRBV6-6 - - CASSSIGEQFF TGTGCCAGCAGTTCCATTGGCGAGCAGTTCTTC
TRBJ1-1 TRBV27 - - CASSFGRYTEAFF TGTGCCAGCAGTTTCGGCCGGTACACTGAAGCTTTCTTT
TRBJ1-1 TRBV11-3 - - CASSLGGRDYGAEAFF TGTGCCAGCAGCTTAGGAGGCAGGGACTACGGCGCTGAAGCTTTCTTT
TRBJ2-4 TRBV5-1 TRBD2 - CANLGTSGSDAKNIQYF TGCGCCAACCTCGGGACTAGCGGGAGTGATGCCAAAAACATTCAGTACTTC
TRBJ2-7 TRBV6-1 - - CASSEALWEYEQYF TGTGCCAGCAGTGAAGCGCTTTGGGAATACGAGCAGTACTTC
TRBJ2-5 TRBV5-6 - - CASSLFQGGFGETQYF TGTGCCAGCAGCTTGTTCCAGGGGGGGTTCGGAGAGACCCAGTACTTC
TRBJ1-5 TRBV2 - - CASSEVGSQPQHF TGTGCCAGCAGTGAAGTCGGTAGCCAGCCCCAGCATTTT
TRBJ2-2 TRBV9 TRBD2 - CASSVGRGRATGELFF TGTGCCAGCAGCGTAGGTAGAGGGAGGGCCACCGGGGAGCTGTTTTTT
TRBJ2-7 TRBV5-1 TRBD1 - CASSLYPADRGYEQYF TGCGCCAGCAGCTTGTACCCCGCTGACAGGGGATACGAGCAGTACTTC
TRBJ2-3 TRBV5-1 TRBD1 once CASSIPGTGGQDTQYF TGCGCCAGCAGCATACCCGGGACAGGGGGCCAAGATACGCAGTATTTT
TRBJ1-5 TRBV10-3 - - CAISESRGASNQPQHF TGTGCCATCAGTGAGTCTCGGGGGGCGAGCAATCAGCCCCAGCATTTT
TRBJ1-2 TRBV28 TRBD1 - CASSRQGAGYGYTF TGTGCCAGCAGTAGACAGGGGGCGGGCTATGGCTACACCTTC
TRBJ2-4 TRBV11-2 - - CASSLVARWNIQYF TGTGCCAGCAGCTTAGTGGCTAGATGGAACATTCAGTACTTC
TRBJ2-7 TRBV9 - few CASSVVPRGSDEQYF TGTGCCAGCAGCGTAGTACCCCGGGGGTCGGACGAGCAGTACTTC
TRBJ1-1 TRBV6-5 - - CASSTDSGAFF TGTGCCAGCAGTACGGACAGTGGAGCTTTCTTT
TRBJ1-2 TRBV6-4 - - CASSASGVGGPNYGYTF TGTGCCAGCAGTGCTTCGGGGGTCGGGGGGCCTAACTATGGCTACACCTTC
TRBJ2-1 TRBV14 TRBD2 - CASSHILDPAGYEQFF TGTGCCAGCAGCCACATATTAGACCCAGCGGGATATGAGCAGTTCTTC
TRBJ1-6 TRBV2 - - CASSDGRASQGSPLHF TGTGCCAGCAGTGACGGCCGGGCCTCGCAGGGGTCACCCCTCCACTTT
TRBJ1-1 TRBV7-8 TRBD1 - CASSPDRGEAFF TGTGCCAGCAGCCCAGACAGGGGCGAAGCTTTCTTT
TRBJ1-5 TRBV27 - - CASSLLGGHSNQPQHF TGTGCCAGCAGTTTATTGGGGGGCCATAGCAATCAGCCCCAGCATTTT
TRBJ1-3 TRBV5-1 - few CASSLEGGVGNTIYF TGCGCCAGCAGCTTGGAAGGAGGGGTAGGAAACACCATATATTTT
TRBJ2-2 TRBV19 - - CASSISQNTGELFF TGTGCCAGTAGTATTAGTCAGAACACCGGGGAGCTGTTTTTT
TRBJ2-1 TRBV5-1 TRBD1 - CASSPWDSYNEQFF TGCGCCAGCAGCCCCTGGGACAGCTACAATGAGCAGTTCTTC
TRBJ1-2 TRBV30 - - CAWSVGSGDGYTF TGTGCCTGGAGTGTCGGGTCGGGAGATGGCTACACCTTC
TRBJ2-2 TRBV10-3 TRBD2 - CAIEAGVSTGELFF TGTGCCATCGAAGCGGGAGTGAGCACCGGGGAGCTGTTTTTT
TRBJ2-3 TRBV27 TRBD2 - CASSPRLAGEATDTQYF TGTGCCAGCAGTCCCCGACTAGCGGGAGAAGCGACAGATACGCAGTATTTT
TRBJ2-7 TRBV9 TRBD2 - CASSVASGEINEQYF TGTGCCAGCAGCGTAGCGAGCGGGGAGATCAACGAGCAGTACTTC
TRBJ1-2 TRBV5-1 - - CASSLVTIPRSANYGYTF TGCGCCAGCAGCTTGGTAACCATTCCTCGGTCGGCTAACTATGGCTACACCTTC
TRBJ2-3 TRBV18 TRBD2 - CASSPSGGSTDTQYF TGTGCCAGCTCACCTAGCGGGGGAAGCACAGATACGCAGTATTTT
TRBJ1-6 TRBV4-3 TRBD1 - CASSQDAINQGANSPLHF TGCGCCAGCAGCCAAGATGCTATTAATCAGGGGGCGAATTCACCCCTCCACTTT
TRBJ1-5 TRBV9 TRBD1 once CASSVGPDRGNQPQHF TGTGCCAGCAGCGTAGGTCCCGACAGGGGCAATCAGCCCCAGCATTTT
TRBJ2-5 TRBV7-2 - - CASSLGSGPPETQYF TGTGCCAGCAGCTTAGGCAGCGGACCCCCAGAGACCCAGTACTTC